This is a list of T cell receptor beta chains from one sample in a study of T-cell memory formation after mild COVID-19. Via MiXCR, TCRdb re-called the 5' RACE reads, giving one row per CDR3 protein. The sample has just under 550,000 distinct CDR3 sequences; 20% are singletons. The specimen sequenced was PBMCs or a T cell subset sorted from them (not recorded which). These receptors were obtained from an adult woman who had mild COVID-19 (a few samples of this study predate the infection). Cell type and time point are not known. The CDR3 runs from the conserved cysteine through the conserved F or W. A D gene is named only where the DNA matches it firmly. Size tells how often a clone was seen (once, few, many) or the class of an expanded clone, and some rows leave it out.

clone size: .; D gene: TRBD2; V gene: TRBV5-4; J gene: TRBJ2-3; CDR3 DNA: TGTTCCAGCAGCTTGTTTTTAGCGGGGAGGACAGATACGCAGTATTTT; CDR3 protein: CSSSLFLAGRTDTQYF
clone size: .; D gene: .; V gene: TRBV6-5; J gene: TRBJ2-7; CDR3 DNA: TGTGCCAGCAGTTACCGTCCTGGACAGTCCTACGAGCAGTACTTC; CDR3 protein: CASSYRPGQSYEQYF
clone size: .; D gene: TRBD2; V gene: TRBV7-2; J gene: TRBJ2-5; CDR3 DNA: TGTGCCAGCAGCTTACAACGGGAGGAAGAGACCCAGTACTTC; CDR3 protein: CASSLQREEETQYF
clone size: .; D gene: .; V gene: TRBV6-6; J gene: TRBJ2-5; CDR3 DNA: TGTGCCAGCAGTTACTCAGTTGAGACCCAGTACTTC; CDR3 protein: CASSYSVETQYF
clone size: .; D gene: .; V gene: TRBV7-7; J gene: TRBJ2-2; CDR3 DNA: TGTGCCAGCAGCTACGGGCGAGCGGGCGGGGAGCTGTTTTTT; CDR3 protein: CASSYGRAGGELFF
clone size: few; D gene: .; V gene: TRBV24-1; J gene: TRBJ1-4; CDR3 DNA: TGTGCCACCAGGGCAGGGGACGGTGAAAATGAAAAACTGTTTTTT; CDR3 protein: CATRAGDGENEKLFF
clone size: .; D gene: .; V gene: TRBV7-9; J gene: TRBJ2-1; CDR3 DNA: TGTGCCAGCAGCTTAGCGCTTATAAGCTCCTACAATGAGCAGTTCTTC; CDR3 protein: CASSLALISSYNEQFF
clone size: .; D gene: .; V gene: TRBV2; J gene: TRBJ2-2; CDR3 DNA: TGTGCCAGCAGGCTCCCAGGAGCCGGGGAGCTGTTTTTT; CDR3 protein: CASRLPGAGELFF
clone size: .; D gene: TRBD1; V gene: TRBV12-3/TRBV12-4; J gene: TRBJ2-7; CDR3 DNA: TGTGCCAGCAGTTTTACAGGGGAGAGCTACGAGCAGTACTTC; CDR3 protein: CASSFTGESYEQYF
clone size: .; D gene: .; V gene: TRBV5-1; J gene: TRBJ2-3; CDR3 DNA: TGCGCCAGCAGCTCCCCGGAGCGGCGGGTCACAGATACGCAGTATTTT; CDR3 protein: CASSSPERRVTDTQYF
clone size: .; D gene: .; V gene: TRBV19; J gene: TRBJ1-1; CDR3 DNA: TGTGCCAGTACCCCCGACTTGTACACTGAAGCTTTCTTT; CDR3 protein: CASTPDLYTEAFF
clone size: few; D gene: .; V gene: TRBV2; J gene: TRBJ2-6; CDR3 DNA: TGTGCCAGCAGTGAGGGCCAAATGGTCGTTAGGGTCCTGGGGGCCAACGTCCTGACTTTC; CDR3 protein: CASSEGQMVVRVLGANVLTF
clone size: .; D gene: .; V gene: TRBV2; J gene: TRBJ1-2; CDR3 DNA: TGTGCCAGCAGCGATTATCCTGACCCCTATGGCTACACCTTC; CDR3 protein: CASSDYPDPYGYTF
clone size: .; D gene: .; V gene: TRBV20-1; J gene: TRBJ2-3; CDR3 DNA: TGCAGTGCTGCGAAGTTCACAGATACGCAGTATTTT; CDR3 protein: CSAAKFTDTQYF
clone size: .; D gene: .; V gene: TRBV5-1; J gene: TRBJ2-5; CDR3 DNA: TGCGCCAGCAGCTTTGGCCAAGAGACCCAGTACTTC; CDR3 protein: CASSFGQETQYF
clone size: many; D gene: TRBD2; V gene: TRBV5-1; J gene: TRBJ2-2; CDR3 DNA: TGCGCCAGCAGCTCTTCAGCGGGGGGAGACACCGGGGAGCTGTTTTTT; CDR3 protein: CASSSSAGGDTGELFF
clone size: .; D gene: .; V gene: TRBV4-1; J gene: TRBJ2-2; CDR3 DNA: TGCGCCAGCAGCCCTCCAACTTCGACCGGCAGAGTGAACACCGGGGAGCTGTTTTTT; CDR3 protein: CASSPPTSTGRVNTGELFF
clone size: many; D gene: TRBD1; V gene: TRBV5-5; J gene: TRBJ2-4; CDR3 DNA: TGTGCCAGCAGAACCGGGACAGTCGAACTAGCCAAAAACATTCAGTACTTC; CDR3 protein: CASRTGTVELAKNIQYF